This TCR beta chain was identified during a study of blood T cell repertoires in COVID-19. In the study overall: Acute and convalescent COVID-19 samples came from the United States, Italy and Spain. T cells, B-cell-depleted T cells, or PBMCs supplied cDNA or gDNA.

Germline CDR1 and CDR2: SGHTA and FQGNSA. This CDR3 has 14 amino acids. V lost 4 bases and J lost 4; bases outside the gene matches: 5. Authors' analysis steps: Using reference gene primer amplification, nucleated cell counts were estimated. Using immunoSEQ multiplex PCR, the repertoire was profiled, and TCRdb retains in-frame clones only, with some absent. V, J and clone size were drawn from that table, and D and trimming were deduced from the DNA. This sample yields under 250,000 clones, of which about 83% are seen a single time; around 8.1% belongs to the top ten. The receptor was isolated from a man in his forties or fifties with active or convalescent COVID-19. The chain uses TRBV7-2 and TRBJ1-2; 8 bases match TRBD1. The specimen sequenced was peripheral blood. The CDR3 coding sequence is TGTGCCAGCAGCTCTGGACAGGGAGCCTATGGCTACACCTTC. Translating gives CASSSGQGAYGYTF.